A single sample is the source of the 3 T cell receptor beta chains below, sequenced in a study of blood T cell repertoires in COVID-19. Sequenced by immunoSEQ multiplex PCR; TCRdb stores in-frame clones only, minus some. The data hold tens of thousands of clones, with about 90% observed a single time. The specimen was peripheral blood. The receptor source for this set is an elderly man in a cohort sampled during active COVID-19.

The chain is built from TRBV3-1 (or the pseudogene TRBV3-2) and TRBJ2-5; D is undetermined. The CDR3 is made up of 12 amino acids. The V gene lost 1 base and the J gene lost 6 bases, with 6 bases spanning the gap. Germline CDR1 LGHDT, CDR2 YNNKEL (reference sequence). The CDR3 sequence: CASSQVEKTQYF. CDR3 sequence (DNA): TGTGCCAGCAGCCAAGTGGAGAAGACCCAGTACTTC.

The gene calls are TRBV7-9 and TRBJ2-2; no firm D call. The germline gives CDR1 SEHNR, CDR2 FQNEAQ (reference sequence). V lost 1 base to trimming and J lost 6 bases, with 3 bases between them. This CDR3 has 12 amino acids. The CDR3 reads CASSLVSGELFF. CDR3 in DNA: TGTGCCAGCAGCTTAGTATCCGGGGAGCTGTTTTTT.

In this sample, this clone turned up once. The chain has TRBV5-1 and TRBJ2-5, with D possibly matching TRBD2 (5 bases). Trimming removed 4 bases from V and 1 base from J, with 14 bases in between. Germline-derived CDR1 and CDR2 are SGHRS and YFSETQ. The length of the CDR3 is 15 residues. CDR3: CASSERAGAQETQYF. For the CDR3, the DNA is TGCGCCAGCAGCGAGAGGGCAGGAGCCCAAGAGACCCAGTACTTC.